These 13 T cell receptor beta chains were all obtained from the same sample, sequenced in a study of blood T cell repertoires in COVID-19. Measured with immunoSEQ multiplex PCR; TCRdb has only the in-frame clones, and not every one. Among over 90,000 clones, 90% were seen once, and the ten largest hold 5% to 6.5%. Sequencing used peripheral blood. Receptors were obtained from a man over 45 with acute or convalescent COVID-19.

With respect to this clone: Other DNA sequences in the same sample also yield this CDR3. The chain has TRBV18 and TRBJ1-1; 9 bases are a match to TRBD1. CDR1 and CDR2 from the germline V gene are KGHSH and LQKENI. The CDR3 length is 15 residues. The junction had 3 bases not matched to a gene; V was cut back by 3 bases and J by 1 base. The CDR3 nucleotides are TGTGCCAGCTCACCCTCACAGGGGGCGAACACTGAAGCTTTCTTT. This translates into CASSPSQGANTEAFF.

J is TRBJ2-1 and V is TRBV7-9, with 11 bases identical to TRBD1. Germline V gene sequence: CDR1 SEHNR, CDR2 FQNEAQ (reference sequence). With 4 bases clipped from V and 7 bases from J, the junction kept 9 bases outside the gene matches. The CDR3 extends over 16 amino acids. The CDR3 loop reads CASSSTPGQGENEQFF. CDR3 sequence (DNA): TGTGCCAGCAGCTCAACACCGGGACAGGGGGAAAATGAGCAGTTCTTC.

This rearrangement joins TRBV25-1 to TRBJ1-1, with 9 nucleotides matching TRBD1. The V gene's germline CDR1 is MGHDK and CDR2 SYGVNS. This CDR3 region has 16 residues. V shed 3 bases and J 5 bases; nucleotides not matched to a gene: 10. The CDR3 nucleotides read TGTGCCAGCAGTGATGTCCTGAGGACAGGGGATACTGAAGCTTTCTTT. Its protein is CASSDVLRTGDTEAFF. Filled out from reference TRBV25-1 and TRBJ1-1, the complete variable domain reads EADIYQTPRYLVIGTGKKITLECSQTMGHDKMYWYQQDPGMELHLIHYSYGVNSTEKGDLSSESTVSRIRTEHFPLTLESARPSHTSQYLCASSDVLRTGDTEAFFGQGTRLTVV.

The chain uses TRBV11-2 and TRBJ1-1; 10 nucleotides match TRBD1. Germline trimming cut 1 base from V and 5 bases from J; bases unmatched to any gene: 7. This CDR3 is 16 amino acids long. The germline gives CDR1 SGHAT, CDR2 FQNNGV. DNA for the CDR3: TGTGCCAGCAGCTTAGTAGGGGGACAGGGGAGGACTGAAGCTTTCTTT. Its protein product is CASSLVGGQGRTEAFF.

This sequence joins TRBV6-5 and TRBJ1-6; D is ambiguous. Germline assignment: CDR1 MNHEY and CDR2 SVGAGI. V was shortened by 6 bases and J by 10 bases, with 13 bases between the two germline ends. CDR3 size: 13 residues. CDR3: CASSLEPESPLHF. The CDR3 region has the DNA TGTGCCAGCAGCCTCGAGCCGGAGTCACCCCTCCACTTT.

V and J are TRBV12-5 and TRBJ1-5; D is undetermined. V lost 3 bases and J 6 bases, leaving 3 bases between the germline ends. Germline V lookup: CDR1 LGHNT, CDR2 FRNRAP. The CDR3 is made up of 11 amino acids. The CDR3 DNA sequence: TGTGCTAGTGGTTTCTCTCAGCCCCAGCATTTT. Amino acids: CASGFSQPQHF.

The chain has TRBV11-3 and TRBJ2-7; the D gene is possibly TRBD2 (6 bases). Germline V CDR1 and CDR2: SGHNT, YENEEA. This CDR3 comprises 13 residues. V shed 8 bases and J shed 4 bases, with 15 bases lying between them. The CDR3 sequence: CASSDPGGYEQYF. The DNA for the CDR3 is TGTGCCAGCTCTGACCCCGGAGGGTACGAGCAGTACTTC.

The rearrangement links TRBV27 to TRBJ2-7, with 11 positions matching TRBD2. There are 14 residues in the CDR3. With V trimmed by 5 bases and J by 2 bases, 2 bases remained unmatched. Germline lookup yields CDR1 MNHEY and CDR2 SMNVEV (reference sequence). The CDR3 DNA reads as TGTGCCAGCAGTCTAGCGGGAGGTACCTACGAGCAGTACTTC. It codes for CASSLAGGTYEQYF.

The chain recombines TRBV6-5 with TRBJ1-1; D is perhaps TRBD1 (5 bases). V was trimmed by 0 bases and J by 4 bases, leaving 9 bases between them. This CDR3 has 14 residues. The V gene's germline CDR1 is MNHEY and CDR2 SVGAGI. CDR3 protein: CASSYSGHGTEAFF. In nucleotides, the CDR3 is TGTGCCAGCAGTTACTCTGGACATGGCACTGAAGCTTTCTTT.

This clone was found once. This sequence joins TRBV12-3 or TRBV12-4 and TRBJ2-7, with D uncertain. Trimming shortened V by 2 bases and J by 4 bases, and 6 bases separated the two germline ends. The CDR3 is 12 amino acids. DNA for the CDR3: TGTGCCAGCAGTTTATACTTTTACGAGCAGTACTTC. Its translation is CASSLYFYEQYF.

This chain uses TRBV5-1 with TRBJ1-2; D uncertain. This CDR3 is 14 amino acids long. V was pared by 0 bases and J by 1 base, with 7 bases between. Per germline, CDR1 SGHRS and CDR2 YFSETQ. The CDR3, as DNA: TGCGCCAGCAGCTTGGGGCAGAATAACTATGGCTACACCTTC. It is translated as CASSLGQNNYGYTF.

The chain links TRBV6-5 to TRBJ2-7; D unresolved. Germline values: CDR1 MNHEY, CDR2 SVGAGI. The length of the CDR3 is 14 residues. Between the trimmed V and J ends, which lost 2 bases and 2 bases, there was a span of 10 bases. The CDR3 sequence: CASSYGPTPYEQYF. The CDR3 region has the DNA TGTGCCAGCAGTTACGGGCCTACCCCCTACGAGCAGTACTTC.

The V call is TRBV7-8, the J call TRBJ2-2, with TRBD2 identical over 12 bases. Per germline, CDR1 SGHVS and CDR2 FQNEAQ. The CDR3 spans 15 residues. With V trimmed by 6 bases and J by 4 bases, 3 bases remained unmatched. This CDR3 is CASSRTSGATGELFF. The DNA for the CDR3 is TGTGCCAGCAGTAGGACTAGCGGGGCCACCGGGGAGCTGTTTTTT.